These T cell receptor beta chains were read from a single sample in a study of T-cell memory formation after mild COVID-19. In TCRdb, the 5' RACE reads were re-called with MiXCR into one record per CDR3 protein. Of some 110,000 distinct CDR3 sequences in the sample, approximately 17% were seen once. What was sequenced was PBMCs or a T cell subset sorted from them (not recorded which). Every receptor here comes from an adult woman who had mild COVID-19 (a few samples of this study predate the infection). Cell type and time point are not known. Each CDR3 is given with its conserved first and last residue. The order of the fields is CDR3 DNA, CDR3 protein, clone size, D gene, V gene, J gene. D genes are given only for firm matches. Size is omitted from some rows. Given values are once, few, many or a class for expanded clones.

TGCGCCAGCAGCTCCGGACTAGCCGCCTACAATGAGCAGTTCTTC	CASSSGLAAYNEQFF	NA	TRBD2	TRBV5-1	TRBJ2-1
TGCGCCAGCAGCCCCGACAGGGTAGGTGAAGCTTTCTTT	CASSPDRVGEAFF	few	TRBD1	TRBV4-1	TRBJ1-1
TGTGCCAGCAGCTTGCACGGGAGAGAGGGGGGCTACAATGAGCAGTTCTTC	CASSLHGREGGYNEQFF	NA	NA	TRBV5-4	TRBJ2-1
TGCGCCAGCAGCCAAGAGGGAGGGGCAGGGGATCAGCCCCAGCATTTT	CASSQEGGAGDQPQHF	NA	NA	TRBV4-1	TRBJ1-5
TGTGCCAGCAGCCACGAGACTAGCGGGAGGGATTACGAGCAGTACTTC	CASSHETSGRDYEQYF	many	TRBD2	TRBV7-2	TRBJ2-7
TGTGCCAGCTACGCTAACCCCTCCGGGAGTTCCCATCATGGCTACACCTTC	CASYANPSGSSHHGYTF	NA	NA	TRBV7-9	TRBJ1-2
TGTGCCAGTAGTATAGGGACAACGAACACCGGGGAGCTGTTTTTT	CASSIGTTNTGELFF	few	NA	TRBV19	TRBJ2-2
TGTGCCAGCAGTTACTCGCACGGGAGCAGCTACGAGCAGTACTTC	CASSYSHGSSYEQYF	many	NA	TRBV6-5	TRBJ2-7
TGCGCCAGCTTTTTCGGGAGGGGGACCCATGAGCAGTTCTTC	CASFFGRGTHEQFF	few	TRBD2	TRBV5-1	TRBJ2-1
TGCAGTGCTAGGACTAGCGGAACCTACGAGCAGTACTTC	CSARTSGTYEQYF	NA	TRBD2	TRBV20-1	TRBJ2-7
TGCGCCAGCAGCCAAGATAGGTATAGCGCTTATGGCTACACCTTC	CASSQDRYSAYGYTF	few	NA	TRBV4-3	TRBJ1-2
TGCGCCAGCAGTCCGGGGTCTGGGGAATACTACGAGCAGTACTTC	CASSPGSGEYYEQYF	NA	NA	TRBV4-1	TRBJ2-7
TGTGCCAGTAGTATGATGGGCGGGGAATACTACACAGATACGCAGTATTTT	CASSMMGGEYYTDTQYF	NA	NA	TRBV19	TRBJ2-3
TGTGCCAGCAGCCTCGGCGGGCGGGGAGATACGCAGTATTTT	CASSLGGRGDTQYF	NA	NA	TRBV28	TRBJ2-3
TGTGCCAGCAGTGAGAAACAGGCGACAAATGAAAAACTGTTTTTT	CASSEKQATNEKLFF	NA	NA	TRBV2	TRBJ1-4
TGTGCCAGCGGATGGACAGGGGCCTACGAGCAGTACTTC	CASGWTGAYEQYF	few	TRBD1	TRBV2	TRBJ2-7
TGTGCCAGCAGCTCCCTCTACACCGGGGAGCTGTTTTTT	CASSSLYTGELFF	few	NA	TRBV7-6	TRBJ2-2
TGTGCCTGGAGTGGCCACAGGTCCTTGACCACCATTTCTTCCTACGAGCAGTACTTC	CAWSGHRSLTTISSYEQYF	few	NA	TRBV30	TRBJ2-7
TGTGCCAGCAGCTTAGCCGCCAACAATGAGCAGTTCTTC	CASSLAANNEQFF	NA	NA	TRBV7-9	TRBJ2-1
TGTGCCAGCAGCACCACCCCGGGACAGTCACGACGTGACACTGAAGCTTTCTTT	CASSTTPGQSRRDTEAFF	few	NA	TRBV21-1	TRBJ1-1
TGTGCCAGCAGTTTATCGGGGGGGTCCCACTACTACGAGCAGTACTTC	CASSLSGGSHYYEQYF	NA	TRBD2	TRBV27	TRBJ2-7
TGTGCCAGCAGCCAGCCACTACTAGGCGGCTACACCTTC	CASSQPLLGGYTF	few	NA	TRBV4-2	TRBJ1-2
TGTGCCAGCAGCTTAGGGTCGCAGAGCTCCTACGAGCAGTACTTC	CASSLGSQSSYEQYF	NA	NA	TRBV7-7	TRBJ2-7
TGCGCCAGCAGCCAAGAGGGAGGATTGACTAGACCAGATACGCAGTATTTT	CASSQEGGLTRPDTQYF	few	NA	TRBV4-3	TRBJ2-3
TGTGCCAGCAGCTTCCGGGTCCTAGAGACCCAGTACTTC	CASSFRVLETQYF	NA	NA	TRBV6-6	TRBJ2-5
TGTGCCAGCACGAGCGTCACCACAGATACGCAGTATTTT	CASTSVTTDTQYF	few	NA	TRBV19	TRBJ2-3
TGTGCCAGCAGCTCCGGGGGCGGAAACACAGATACGCAGTATTTT	CASSSGGGNTDTQYF	NA	NA	TRBV12-3/TRBV12-4	TRBJ2-3
TGTGCTAGTGGCCCGCTAGGGATCAATGAGCAGTTCTTC	CASGPLGINEQFF	few	NA	TRBV12-5	TRBJ2-1
TGTGCCAGCAGCTTATATGGGACCGATTATAATTCACCCCTCCACTTT	CASSLYGTDYNSPLHF	few	NA	TRBV7-2	TRBJ1-6
TGCGCCAGCAGCCAAGACAGGGGTTCCTCCTACGAGCAGTACTTC	CASSQDRGSSYEQYF	many	NA	TRBV4-3	TRBJ2-7
TGTGCCAGCAGCCCCGTAGGGCTCGGGCCCCAAGAGACCCAGTACTTC	CASSPVGLGPQETQYF	many	NA	TRBV7-3	TRBJ2-5
TGTGCCAGCAGTATTACAGGGGCATGGAACACTGAAGCTTTCTTT	CASSITGAWNTEAFF	few	TRBD1	TRBV12-3/TRBV12-4	TRBJ1-1
TGTGCCAGCAGCCGAGGGACAGATACGCAGTATTTT	CASSRGTDTQYF	many	NA	TRBV9	TRBJ2-3
TGTGCCAGCAGCTTATGGCTTAACGGGATATTGACAGATACGCAGTATTTT	CASSLWLNGILTDTQYF	few	NA	TRBV7-8	TRBJ2-3
TGTGCCAGCAGTTTAATGGCAGGGAGGGGGACCCAGTACTTC	CASSLMAGRGTQYF	few	TRBD2	TRBV27	TRBJ2-5
TGTGCCAGCAGTTCCTCGGGAACCGGGGAGCTGTTTTTT	CASSSSGTGELFF	NA	NA	TRBV12-3/TRBV12-4	TRBJ2-2
TGTGCCAGCAGTTTATATTCGGGACTAGCCTACAATGAGCAGTTCTTC	CASSLYSGLAYNEQFF	NA	TRBD2	TRBV27	TRBJ2-1
TGCAGCGTTGAAGTCCGGGCAGGGGCCTACGAGCAGTACTTC	CSVEVRAGAYEQYF	NA	NA	TRBV29-1	TRBJ2-7
TGCGCCAGCGGCTGGGACGGGGGGATGTACAATGAGCAGTTCTTC	CASGWDGGMYNEQFF	many	TRBD2	TRBV5-1	TRBJ2-1